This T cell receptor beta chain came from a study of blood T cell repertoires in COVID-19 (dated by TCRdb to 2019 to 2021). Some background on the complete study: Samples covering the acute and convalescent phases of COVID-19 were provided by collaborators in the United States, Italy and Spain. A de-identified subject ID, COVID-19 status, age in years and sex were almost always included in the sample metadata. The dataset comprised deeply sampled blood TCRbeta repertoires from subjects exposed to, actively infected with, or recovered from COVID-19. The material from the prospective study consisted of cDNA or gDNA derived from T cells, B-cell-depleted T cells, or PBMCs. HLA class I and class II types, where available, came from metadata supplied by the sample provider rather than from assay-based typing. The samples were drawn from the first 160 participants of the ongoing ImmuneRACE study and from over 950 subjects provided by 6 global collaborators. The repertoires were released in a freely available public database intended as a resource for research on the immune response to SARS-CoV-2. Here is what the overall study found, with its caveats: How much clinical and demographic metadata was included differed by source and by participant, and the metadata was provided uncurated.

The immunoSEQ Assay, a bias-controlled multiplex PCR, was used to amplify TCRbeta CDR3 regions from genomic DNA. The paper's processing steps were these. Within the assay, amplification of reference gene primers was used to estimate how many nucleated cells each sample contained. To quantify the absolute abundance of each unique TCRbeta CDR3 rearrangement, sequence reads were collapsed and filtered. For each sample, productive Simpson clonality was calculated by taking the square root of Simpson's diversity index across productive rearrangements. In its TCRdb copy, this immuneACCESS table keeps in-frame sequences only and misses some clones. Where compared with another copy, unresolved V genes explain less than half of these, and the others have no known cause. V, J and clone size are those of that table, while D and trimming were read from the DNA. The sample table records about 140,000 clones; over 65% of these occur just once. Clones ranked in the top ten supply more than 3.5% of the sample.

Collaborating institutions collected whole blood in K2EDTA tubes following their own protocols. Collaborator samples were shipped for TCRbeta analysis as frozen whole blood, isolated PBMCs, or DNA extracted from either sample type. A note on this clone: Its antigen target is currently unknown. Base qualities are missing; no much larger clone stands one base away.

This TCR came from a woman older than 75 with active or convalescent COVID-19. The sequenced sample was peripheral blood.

The CDR3 loop reads CASSSPSGSSNQPQHF. The base sequence is TGTGCCAGCAGTAGCCCTTCAGGGTCTAGCAATCAGCCCCAGCATTTT. Here the chain combines TRBV6-2 or TRBV6-3 and TRBJ1-5; a tentative D match to TRBD1 spans 5 bases. Taken from the germline V gene, the CDR1 and CDR2 loops are MNHEY and SVGEGT. The junction carries 14 bases between V and J, which are trimmed by 5 bases and 0 bases respectively. From cysteine to phenylalanine, the CDR3 is 16 amino acids long. Solely the CDR3 DNA is kept, with 48 bases framed from the first base.